The 28 T cell receptor beta chains reported below all come from one sample, sequenced in a study of T cells after yellow fever vaccination. MiXCR was run by TCRdb on the 5' RACE reads, yielding one entry per CDR3 protein. The sample holds 350,000 to 450,000 distinct CDR3 sequences; about 6.2% are singletons and the top ten take about 15%. Sequenced here: PBMCs, sampled 5 days after the yellow fever booster vaccination. The receptors here all came from a man younger than 40 who received the YFV17D yellow fever vaccine.

In this sample, this clonotype turned up many times. The chain carries TRBV28 and TRBJ2-4; a possible D gene is TRBD1 (6 bases). The CDR3 consists of 15 residues. Germline loops: CDR1 MDHEN, CDR2 SYDVKM. Trimming shortened V by 5 bases and J by 0 bases, and 11 bases separated the two germline ends. The DNA of the CDR3 is TGTGCCAGCAGTGCCACAGGGCTAGCCAAAAACATTCAGTACTTC. Its protein is CASSATGLAKNIQYF.

This clonotype was found many times. The chain joins TRBV5-1 to TRBJ2-2, with 11 nucleotides matching TRBD2. Germline V CDR1 and CDR2: SGHRS, YFSETQ. This CDR3 comprises 15 residues. J was trimmed by 6 bases and V by 5 bases; bases with no gene match: 6. The CDR3 DNA is TGCGCCAGCAGAGAGGGACTAGCGGCGCCCGGGGAGCTGTTTTTT. Translation gives CASREGLAAPGELFF.

This clonotype was seen at least ten times. The chain combines TRBV20-1 with TRBJ2-5; 12 nucleotides align to TRBD2. The junction had 13 bases not matched to a gene; V was cut back by 6 bases and J by 2 bases. CDR1 and CDR2 from the germline V gene are DFQATT and SNEGSKA (reference sequence). The CDR3 sequence is 17 residues long. The CDR3 here is CSANHPTSGSLQETQYF. CDR3 nucleotide sequence: TGCAGTGCCAACCACCCGACTAGCGGGAGTCTACAAGAGACCCAGTACTTC.

The sample holds many counts of this clonotype. The V and J genes are TRBV7-6 and TRBJ1-5, with no clear D. This CDR3 has 13 residues. Looked up from germline, CDR1 is SGHVS and CDR2 is FNYEAQ. V lost 5 bases and J 5 bases, leaving 10 bases between the germline ends. CDR3 in DNA: TGTGCCAGCAGCGTAAGGGTGGATCAGCCCCAGCATTTT. Its translation: CASSVRVDQPQHF.

This clonotype was counted only a few times. This chain joins TRBV15 and TRBJ2-1; possible D gene TRBD2, 6 bases. V lost 7 bases to trimming and J lost 9 bases, with 16 bases between them. The CDR3 contains 13 residues. Germline CDR1 and CDR2: LNHNV and YYDKDF (reference sequence). The CDR3 sequence: CATNRDSHPEQFF. The CDR3 DNA is TGTGCCACCAACCGGGACTCCCACCCTGAGCAGTTCTTC.

With respect to this clonotype: Possible read error: a much larger clone is one base away. The rearrangement joins TRBV20-1 to TRBJ2-7; D unclear. The V gene's germline CDR1 is DFQATT and CDR2 SNEGSKA (reference sequence). The CDR3 totals 12 residues. CDR3 amino acids: CSARPKPYEQHF. The CDR3 DNA reads TGCAGTGCTCGACCGAAGCCGTACGAGCAGCACTTC.

This clonotype was found a few times. The rearrangement joins TRBV7-2 to TRBJ2-2; weak D call: TRBD2 (6 bases). CDR1 is SGHTA, CDR2 FQGNSA, per germline. Trimming removed 4 bases from V and 0 bases from J, with 12 bases in between. This CDR3 has 16 residues. CDR3 in DNA: TGTGCCAGCAGCTCCGAGCGGGTCGCGAACACCGGGGAGCTGTTTTTT. Translation: CASSSERVANTGELFF.

This clonotype was counted only a few times. This chain connects TRBV12-3 or TRBV12-4 to TRBJ2-7, with D unclear. V lost 3 bases to trimming and J lost 7 bases, with 13 bases between them. CDR3 length equals 13 residues. CDR3 DNA sequence: TGTGCCAGCAGTTTTGGGTCTTCGCCAGAGCAGTACTTC. This codes for CASSFGSSPEQYF.

This rearrangement joins TRBV12-3 or TRBV12-4 to TRBJ1-5, with D possibly matching TRBD1 (5 bases). This CDR3 comprises 15 residues. V dropped 4 bases and J dropped 1 base, with 11 bases sitting between them. The CDR3 nucleotides read TGTGCCAGCAGTTGGGGACGGTCGAGCAATCAGCCCCAGCATTTT. Encoded protein: CASSWGRSSNQPQHF.

V usage is TRBV5-4 and J usage is TRBJ2-1; 8 nucleotides match TRBD1. This CDR3 is built from 14 residues. V shed 6 bases, J shed 4 bases, and the junction held 6 bases outside the gene matches. Germline lookup yields CDR1 SGHNT and CDR2 YYREEE (reference sequence). The CDR3: CASTPGQAYNEQFF. CDR3 bases: TGTGCCAGCACCCCGGGACAGGCATACAATGAGCAGTTCTTC.

This clonotype was recorded at least ten times. The J gene is TRBJ2-2, the V gene TRBV5-1, with TRBD2 identical over 10 bases. The CDR3 has 16 amino acids. Germline V gives CDR1 SGHRS, CDR2 YFSETQ. The V and J ends lost 0 bases and 4 bases, in that order; junction bases with no gene match: 3. CDR3 region: CASSLESGRATGELFF. Here the CDR3 DNA reads TGCGCCAGCAGCTTGGAAAGCGGGAGGGCCACCGGGGAGCTGTTTTTT.

This clonotype has more than one count but fewer than ten. J is TRBJ2-1 and V is TRBV20-1, with 9 bases aligning to TRBD2. Germline CDR1 reads DFQATT; CDR2 reads SNEGSKA (reference sequence). The CDR3 consists of 15 residues. V shed 3 bases and J 4 bases; nucleotides not matched to a gene: 7. DNA for the CDR3: TGCAGTGCTAGTGGGCCGACTAGCGGATACAATGAGCAGTTCTTC. Translation gives CSASGPTSGYNEQFF.

This clonotype was recorded many times. This chain joins TRBV24-1 and TRBJ2-1; TRBD2 matches 11 bases. Germline V lookup: CDR1 KGHDR, CDR2 SFDVKD. The CDR3 has 15 residues. Unmatched junction bases numbered 3, after V lost 4 bases and J lost 5 bases. The chain's CDR3 is CATSDPGLADNEQFF. The CDR3 region has the DNA TGTGCCACCAGTGACCCGGGACTAGCGGACAATGAGCAGTTCTTC.

Ten or more counts support this clonotype. This sequence joins TRBV3-1 and TRBJ2-1, with D possibly TRBD2 on 5 matching bases. Germline assignment: CDR1 LGHDT and CDR2 YNNKEL (reference sequence). This CDR3 spans 15 amino acids. Trimming cost V 2 bases and J 5 bases, with 13 bases left between them. The CDR3 DNA reads as TGTGCCAGCAGCCAATTCGGGGTTAATCACAATGAGCAGTTCTTC. It codes for CASSQFGVNHNEQFF.

This clonotype occurred many times. The genes are TRBV15 and TRBJ2-1; TRBD2 aligns across 12 bases. The length of the CDR3 is 18 residues. The V segment lost 1 base and the J segment 0 bases; nucleotides outside the gene matches: 4. Germline assignment: CDR1 LNHNV and CDR2 YYDKDF (reference sequence). CDR3 sequence: CATSRGVTSGSSYNEQFF. The CDR3 nucleotides read TGTGCCACCAGCAGAGGAGTGACTAGCGGGAGCTCCTACAATGAGCAGTTCTTC. The full variable domain, rest sourced from reference TRBV15 and TRBJ2-1, is DAMVIQNPRYQVTQFGKPVTLSCSQTLNHNVMYWYQQKSSQAPKLLFHYYDKDFNNEADTPDNFQSRRPNTSFCFLDIRSPGLGDTAMYLCATSRGVTSGSSYNEQFFGPGTRLTVL.

The J gene is TRBJ1-5, the V gene TRBV20-1; D unclear. The germline CDR1 and CDR2 sequences are DFQATT and SNEGSKA (reference sequence). The CDR3 runs 13 residues. Trimming took 3 bases from V and 3 from J, leaving 9 bases between them. The CDR3 DNA reads TGCAGTGCTAGTAGAAGTGTCAATCAGCCCCAGCATTTT. Its translation: CSASRSVNQPQHF.

In this sample, this clonotype turned up many times. This rearrangement joins TRBV3-1 to TRBJ2-1; D unresolved. This CDR3 comprises 14 residues. Germline CDR1 LGHDT, CDR2 YNNKEL (reference sequence). The ends were cut back, 2 bases at V and 2 bases at J, with 7 bases in the middle. The CDR3, as DNA: TGTGCCAGCAGCCAAAGCCTTACCTACAATGAGCAGTTCTTC. Amino acid sequence: CASSQSLTYNEQFF.

The genes are TRBV7-9 and TRBJ2-5, with D tentatively TRBD1 (6 bases). The germline V gene encodes CDR1 SEHNR and CDR2 FQNEAQ (reference sequence). This CDR3 region has 11 residues. The ends were cut back, 8 bases at V and 5 bases at J, with 9 bases in the middle. CDR3 DNA sequence: TGTGCCAGCGGGGACATGGAGACCCAGTACTTC. This translates into CASGDMETQYF.

J is TRBJ2-3 and V is TRBV20-1; 9 bases map to TRBD2. V dropped 1 base and J dropped 1; count of bases not matched to a gene: 6. CDR1 and CDR2 (germline): DFQATT, SNEGSKA (reference sequence). CDR3 length: 16 amino acids. In nucleotides, the CDR3 is TGCAGTGCTAGAGGAGGGGCTAGCGGGGGCACAGATACGCAGTATTTT. It codes for CSARGGASGGTDTQYF.

This clonotype was detected a few times. This chain links TRBV12-3 or TRBV12-4 with TRBJ2-5; D is undetermined. V was trimmed by 8 bases and J by 0 bases, leaving 13 bases between them. The CDR3 consists of 14 residues. The CDR3 protein is CASLGKTYQETQYF. CDR3 DNA: TGTGCCAGCCTAGGCAAGACATACCAAGAGACCCAGTACTTC.

This clonotype was seen at least ten times. This chain connects TRBV4-3 to TRBJ1-6; the D gene is possibly TRBD1 (6 bases). Trimming cost V 1 base and J 7 bases, with 11 bases left between them. This CDR3 contains 15 residues. Germline assignment: CDR1 LGHNA and CDR2 YSLEER. CDR3 residues: CASSQGTASNSPLHF. The CDR3 region has the DNA TGCGCCAGCAGCCAAGGGACAGCGAGCAATTCACCCCTCCACTTT.

This clonotype was detected a few times. V and J are TRBV5-1 and TRBJ2-1, with TRBD2 identical over 10 bases. The CDR3 is 15 residues long. CDR1 and CDR2 from the germline V gene are SGHRS and YFSETQ. The trim removed 6 bases at V and 6 bases at J, leaving 9 bases unmatched. This CDR3 reads CASKTGTSEINEQFF. In DNA, the CDR3 is TGCGCCAGCAAAACCGGGACTAGCGAAATCAATGAGCAGTTCTTC.

Only a few counts were recorded for this clonotype. The V gene is TRBV9, the J gene TRBJ2-1; 14 nucleotides align to TRBD2. The CDR3 sequence is 15 residues long. The ends lost 4 bases at V and 9 bases at J; junction bases unmatched: 6. The germline V gene encodes CDR1 SGDLS and CDR2 YYNGEE. The CDR3 here is CASSTGTSGSGEQFF. DNA for the CDR3: TGTGCCAGCAGCACCGGGACTAGCGGGAGTGGTGAGCAGTTCTTC.

There are a few counts of this clonotype. The chain is built from TRBV4-3 and TRBJ1-1, with D possibly TRBD1 on 6 matching bases. The CDR3 is 12 amino acids. Trimming cost V 0 bases and J 8 bases, with 7 bases left between them. Germline lookup yields CDR1 LGHNA and CDR2 YSLEER. The CDR3: CASSQDQGEAFF. The CDR3 DNA follows: TGCGCCAGCAGCCAAGATCAGGGGGAAGCTTTCTTT.

This clonotype was observed at least ten times. The V and J genes are TRBV7-2 and TRBJ2-3, with unresolved D. Trimming left V 4 bases short and J 6 bases short, with 8 bases between. Germline-derived CDR1 and CDR2 are SGHTA and FQGNSA. The CDR3 loop spans 12 amino acids. CDR3 loop: CASSSLADTQYF. The CDR3 region has the DNA TGTGCCAGCAGCTCCCTTGCGGATACGCAGTATTTT.

This clonotype showed up just a few times. The junction departs from the called germline gene at one end, perhaps through a read error. This rearrangement joins TRBV7-2 to TRBJ2-7; D possibly corresponds to TRBD1 (5 bases). Germline V gene data show CDR1 as SGHTA and CDR2 as FQGNSA. The CDR3 sequence is 11 residues long. The CDR3 protein is CASSLPTYRPF. The DNA for the CDR3 is TGTGCCAGCAGTTTACCGACTTACAGGCCCTTC.

This clonotype was detected ten times or more. V gene TRBV29-1 combines with J gene TRBJ2-5; D perhaps matches TRBD2 (6 bases). The CDR3 contains 15 residues. The V and J ends lost 2 bases and 5 bases respectively, with 18 bases between them. Germline V gives CDR1 SQVTM, CDR2 ANQGSEA. This CDR3 reads CSVETVRESRETQYF. The CDR3, as DNA: TGCAGCGTTGAAACGGTCCGGGAGAGTCGGGAGACCCAGTACTTC.

This clonotype was recorded many times. The chain recombines TRBV20-1 with TRBJ2-1, with a tentative D call TRBD2 (5 bases). From germline, CDR1 is DFQATT and CDR2 SNEGSKA (reference sequence). The CDR3 runs 13 residues. Trimming stripped 7 bases from V and 1 base from J, with 11 bases between. The CDR3 is CSVGSASYNEQFF. DNA for the CDR3: TGCAGTGTAGGGAGTGCGTCCTACAATGAGCAGTTCTTC.